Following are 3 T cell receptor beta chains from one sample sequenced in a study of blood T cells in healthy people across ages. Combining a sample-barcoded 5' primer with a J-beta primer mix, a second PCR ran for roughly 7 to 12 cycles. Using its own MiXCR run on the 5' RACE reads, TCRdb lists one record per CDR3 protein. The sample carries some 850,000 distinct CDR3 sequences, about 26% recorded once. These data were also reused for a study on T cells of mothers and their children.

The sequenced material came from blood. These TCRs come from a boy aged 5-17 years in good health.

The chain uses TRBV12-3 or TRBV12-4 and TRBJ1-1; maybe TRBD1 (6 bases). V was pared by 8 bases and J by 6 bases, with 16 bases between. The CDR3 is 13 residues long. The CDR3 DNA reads TGTGCCAGCGCCGCGCGACAGGAATCTGAAGCTTTCTTT. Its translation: CASAARQESEAFF.

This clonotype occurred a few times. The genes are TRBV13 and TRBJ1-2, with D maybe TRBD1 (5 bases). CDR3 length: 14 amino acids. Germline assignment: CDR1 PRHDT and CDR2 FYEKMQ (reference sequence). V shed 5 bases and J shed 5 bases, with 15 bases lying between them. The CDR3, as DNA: TGTGCCAGCAGCCGCCCGGGGCAGATATATGGCTACACCTTC. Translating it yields CASSRPGQIYGYTF.

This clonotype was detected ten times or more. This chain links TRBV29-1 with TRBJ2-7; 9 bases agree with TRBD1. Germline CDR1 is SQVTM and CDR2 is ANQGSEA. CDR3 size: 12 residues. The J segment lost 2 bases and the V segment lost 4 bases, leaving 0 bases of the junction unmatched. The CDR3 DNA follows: TGCAGCGTTGGGGACAGGGCCTACGAGCAGTACTTC. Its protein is CSVGDRAYEQYF.